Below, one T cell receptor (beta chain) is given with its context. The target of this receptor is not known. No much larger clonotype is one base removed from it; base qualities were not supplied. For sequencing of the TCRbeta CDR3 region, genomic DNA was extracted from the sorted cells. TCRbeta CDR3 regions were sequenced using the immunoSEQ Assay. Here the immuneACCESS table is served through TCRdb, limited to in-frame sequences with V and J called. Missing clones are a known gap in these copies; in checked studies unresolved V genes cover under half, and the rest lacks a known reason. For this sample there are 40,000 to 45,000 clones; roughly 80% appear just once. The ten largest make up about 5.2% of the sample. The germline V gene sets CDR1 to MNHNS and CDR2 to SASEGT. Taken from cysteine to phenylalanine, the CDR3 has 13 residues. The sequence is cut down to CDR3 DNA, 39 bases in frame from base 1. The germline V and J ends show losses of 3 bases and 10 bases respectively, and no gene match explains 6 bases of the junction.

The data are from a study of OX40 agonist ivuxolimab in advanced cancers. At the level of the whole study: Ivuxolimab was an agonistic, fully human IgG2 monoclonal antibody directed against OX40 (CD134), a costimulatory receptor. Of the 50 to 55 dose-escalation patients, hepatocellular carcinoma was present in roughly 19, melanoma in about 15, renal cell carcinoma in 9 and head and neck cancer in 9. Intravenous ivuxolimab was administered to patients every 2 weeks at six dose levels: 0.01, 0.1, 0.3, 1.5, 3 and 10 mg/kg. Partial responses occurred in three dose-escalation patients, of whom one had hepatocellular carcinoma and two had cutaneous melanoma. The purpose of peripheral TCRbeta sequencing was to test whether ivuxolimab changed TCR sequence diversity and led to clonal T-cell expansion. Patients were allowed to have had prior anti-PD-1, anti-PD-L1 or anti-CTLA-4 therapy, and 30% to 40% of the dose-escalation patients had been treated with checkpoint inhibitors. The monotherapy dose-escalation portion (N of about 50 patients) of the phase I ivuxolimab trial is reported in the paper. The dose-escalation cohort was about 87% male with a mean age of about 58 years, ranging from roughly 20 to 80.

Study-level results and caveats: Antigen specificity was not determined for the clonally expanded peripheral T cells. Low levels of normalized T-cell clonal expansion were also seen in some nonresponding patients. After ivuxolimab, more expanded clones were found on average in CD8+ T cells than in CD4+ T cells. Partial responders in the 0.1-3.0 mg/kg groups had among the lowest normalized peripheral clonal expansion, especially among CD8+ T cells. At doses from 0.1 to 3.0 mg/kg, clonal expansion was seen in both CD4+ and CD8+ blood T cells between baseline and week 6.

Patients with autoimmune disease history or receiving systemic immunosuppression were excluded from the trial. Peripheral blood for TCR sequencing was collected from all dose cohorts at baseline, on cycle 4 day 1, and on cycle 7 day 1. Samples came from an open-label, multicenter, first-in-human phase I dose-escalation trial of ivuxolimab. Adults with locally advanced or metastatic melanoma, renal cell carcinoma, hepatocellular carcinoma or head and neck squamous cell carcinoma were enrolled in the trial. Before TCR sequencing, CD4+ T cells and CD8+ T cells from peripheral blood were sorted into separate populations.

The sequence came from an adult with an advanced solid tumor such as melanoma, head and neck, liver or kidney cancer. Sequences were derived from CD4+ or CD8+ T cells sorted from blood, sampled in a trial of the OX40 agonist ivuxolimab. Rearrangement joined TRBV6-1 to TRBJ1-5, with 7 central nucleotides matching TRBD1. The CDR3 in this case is CASSDQGERPQHF. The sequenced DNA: TGTGCCAGCAGTGATCAGGGGGAGCGACCCCAGCATTTT.